These 10 T cell receptor beta chains were all obtained from the same sample, sequenced in a study of cytomegalovirus exposure and HLA in healthy donors. The PCR had 60 Vbeta and 13 Jbeta primers. Assay used: immunoSEQ multiplex PCR; TCRdb lists only in-frame clones, some missing. This sample has about 240,000 clones; 82% occur once, and the top ten carry around 5%. Sequenced input: PBMCs. Receptors originate from a woman aged 40 to 50 in good health and CMV-seropositive.

This clone was observed a handful of times. The J gene is TRBJ1-2, the V gene TRBV7-2; D unresolved. Deletions cut 1 base from V and 7 bases from J, with 10 bases between. Looked up from germline, CDR1 is SGHTA and CDR2 is FQGNSA. This CDR3 spans 13 amino acids. CDR3 DNA: TGTGCCAGCAGCTTAGTGGCTAGTGGTGGCTACACCTTC. It encodes CASSLVASGGYTF.

This clone turned up a few times. The chain combines TRBV5-5 with TRBJ1-2; D is undetermined. Germline V lookup: CDR1 SGHKS, CDR2 YYEKEE (reference sequence). The ends were cut back, 0 bases at V and 3 bases at J, with 9 bases in the middle. The CDR3 length is 14 residues. CDR3 bases: TGTGCCAGCAGCTTGGCAGGATTGGACTATGGCTACACCTTC. Residues: CASSLAGLDYGYTF.

The rearrangement links TRBV6-4 to TRBJ2-3, with D unresolved. This CDR3 has 15 amino acids. The germline CDR1 and CDR2 sequences are MRHNA and SNTAGT. V was shortened by 0 bases and J by 3 bases, with 10 bases between the two germline ends. Here the CDR3 DNA reads TGTGCCAGCAGTGACTCGGGCAGGTGGACAGATACGCAGTATTTT. This gives the protein CASSDSGRWTDTQYF.

The rearrangement uses TRBV9 and TRBJ2-7; TRBD1 matches at 11 bases. J gave up 4 bases and V 4 bases, and 10 bases lay outside the gene matches. The length of the CDR3 is 16 residues. The germline CDR1 and CDR2 sequences are SGDLS and YYNGEE. Here the CDR3 DNA reads TGTGCCAGCAGCCCTCAGGGCGGGACAGGGGGTTACGAGCAGTACTTC. Translating gives CASSPQGGTGGYEQYF.

This chain uses TRBV5-8 with TRBJ1-1; TRBD1 is a possible D gene (6 bases). CDR1 is SGHTS and CDR2 is YDEGEE in the germline V gene. V dropped 5 bases and J dropped 5 bases, with 16 bases sitting between them. The CDR3 loop spans 14 amino acids. The CDR3 nucleotides read TGTGCCAGCAGTTGGCAGGGGCGAGGGACTGAAGCTTTCTTT. It yields the protein CASSWQGRGTEAFF.

The chain uses TRBV7-2 and TRBJ2-3; 8 nucleotides align to TRBD2. CDR1 and CDR2 from the germline V gene are SGHTA and FQGNSA. V lost 5 bases to trimming and J lost 4 bases; unmatched junction nucleotides: 17. The CDR3 extends over 18 amino acids. CDR3 DNA: TGTGCCAGCAGCGGCGGATATGGGAGCGGGAGAGAATCAGATACGCAGTATTTT. Translated: CASSGGYGSGRESDTQYF.

The chain combines TRBV9 with TRBJ1-1; 7 positions match TRBD1. CDR1 and CDR2 (germline): SGDLS, YYNGEE. The CDR3 spans 16 residues. The V segment lost 4 bases and the J segment 1 base; nucleotides outside the gene matches: 10. CDR3 protein: CASSSSRQGRNTEAFF. CDR3 in DNA: TGTGCCAGCAGCTCCTCACGACAGGGAAGGAACACTGAAGCTTTCTTT. Full variable domain (outside the CDR3, taken from reference TRBV9 and TRBJ1-1): DSGVTQTPKHLITATGQRVTLRCSPRSGDLSVYWYQQSLDQGLQFLIQYYNGEERAKGNILERFSAQQFPDLHSELNLSSLELGDSALYFCASSSSRQGRNTEAFFGQGTRLTVV.

This sequence joins TRBV7-8 and TRBJ2-5, with 13 bases that match TRBD2. Matching the DNA end better, TRBJ2-7 makes the J call doubtful. Germline CDR1 reads SGHVS; CDR2 reads FQNEAQ. This CDR3 has 16 amino acids. CDR3: CASSLEGLAGSYEQYF. The CDR3, as DNA: TGTGCCAGCAGCTTAGAGGGACTAGCGGGGAGCTACGAGCAGTACTTC.

This clone appeared once. The chain couples TRBV13 to TRBJ2-7; 15 bases map to TRBD2. J lost 5 bases, V lost 6 bases, and 2 bases had no gene match. CDR3 length: 14 residues. Germline assignment: CDR1 PRHDT and CDR2 FYEKMQ (reference sequence). The CDR3 loop reads CASRGTSGRNEQYF. In DNA form, the CDR3 reads TGTGCCAGCAGAGGGACTAGCGGGAGGAACGAGCAGTACTTC. Drawing the rest from reference TRBV13 and TRBJ2-7, the complete variable domain is AAGVIQSPRHLIKEKRETATLKCYPIPRHDTVYWYQQGPGQDPQFLISFYEKMQSDKGSIPDRFSAQQFSDYHSELNMSSLELGDSALYFCASRGTSGRNEQYFGPGTRLTVT.

This chain connects TRBV7-8 to TRBJ1-2; 7 nucleotides align to TRBD1. There are 14 residues in the CDR3. Germline loops: CDR1 SGHVS, CDR2 FQNEAQ. V lost 6 bases, J lost 4 bases, and 8 bases stayed unmatched. In nucleotides, the CDR3 is TGTGCCAGCAGACCCCGGGGACAGCCCTATGGCTACACCTTC. This gives the protein CASRPRGQPYGYTF.